This T cell receptor beta chain was captured by sequencing in a study of graft-versus-host responses after intestinal transplantation. Study-level results: Allografts from individuals with graft-donor T cell macrochimerism displayed high graft-versus-host to host-versus-graft clonal ratios. GvH clone levels peaked in circulation, and this peak was associated with early post-transplant HvG declines. Detected in recipient marrow were GvH clones, some of which were first observed in ileum or blood.

The CDR3 contains 15 residues. Per germline, CDR1 MDHEN and CDR2 SYDVKM. The data were produced by immunoSEQ multiplex PCR, yet TCRdb's version contains in-frame clones alone and is incomplete. The sample lists tens of thousands of clones, over 85% occurring once. Of note for this clone: The antigen remains undetermined.

The source is a human donor who was the organ donor for an intestinal transplant. The V call is TRBV28, the J call TRBJ2-5; 8 bases are shared with TRBD1. The assigned J gene may be wrong: the sequence end matches TRBJ2-7 better. The specimen was unstimulated CD8+ T cells sorted from spleen or lymph node cells, collected before transplant. CDR3: CASSQPGQGAYEQYF. The CDR3 DNA follows: TGTGCCAGCAGCCAACCCGGGCAGGGGGCTTACGAGCAGTACTTC.